The 29 T cell receptor beta chains below were found in one sample sequenced in a study of T cell repertoires in cytomegalovirus infection. TCRdb called the reads again in MiXCR, with one record for every CDR3 protein. The sample lists approximately 750,000 distinct CDR3 sequences; 35% were seen once. Input material: PBMCs. Receptors were obtained from a human donor in good health (CMV status not recorded). Some clones in this sample may be carry-over from other donors' samples.

The J gene is TRBJ1-1, the V gene TRBV5-4; D gene ambiguous. Germline CDR1 SGHNT, CDR2 YYREEE (reference sequence). Trimming took off 4 bases at V and 8 bases at J, with 9 bases between the two ends. The length of the CDR3 is 11 residues. The CDR3 DNA reads as TGTGCCAGCAGCAGGCAGACAGAAGCTTTCTTT. As protein: CASSRQTEAFF.

This sequence joins TRBV18 and TRBJ2-5; 7 bases agree with TRBD1. This CDR3 spans 15 amino acids. Per germline, CDR1 KGHSH and CDR2 LQKENI. V trimming: 1 base; J trimming: 5 bases; junction bases outside the gene matches: 7. CDR3 DNA: TGTGCCAGCTCACCACGGAGACAGGGAATGGAGACCCAGTACTTC. As protein: CASSPRRQGMETQYF.

At least ten counts were recorded for this clonotype. CDR3 bases: TGTGCCAGCAGCAAGCCTTCCAGGGGCCCTAACTATGGCTACACCTTC. Translating gives CASSKPSRGPNYGYTF. J is TRBJ1-2 and V is TRBV7-2; TRBD1 might be the D (6 bases). The length of the CDR3 is 16 residues. V gave up 5 bases and J gave up 0 bases, with 16 bases separating them. The V gene's germline CDR1 is SGHTA and CDR2 FQGNSA.

A note on this clonotype: The missing conserved phenylalanine or tryptophan at the end of this CDR3 makes a read error likely. This chain uses TRBV6-6 with TRBJ2-1, with D tentatively TRBD2 (5 bases). CDR1 is MNHNY, CDR2 SVGAGI, per germline (reference sequence). This CDR3 spans 13 amino acids. CDR3 nucleotides: TGTGCACGCAGTGACCCCACATGGGAGGAGCAGTTCTTA. As protein: CARSDPTWEEQFL.

The chain uses TRBV5-5 and TRBJ2-1, with TRBD1 as a possible D gene (6 bases). CDR3 length: 15 residues. Germline V gives CDR1 SGHKS, CDR2 YYEKEE (reference sequence). V was cut by 4 bases and J by 2 bases, with 13 bases left in between. The CDR3 spells CASSHTGSPYNEQFF. The CDR3 nucleotides are TGTGCCAGCAGCCATACAGGGAGTCCCTACAATGAGCAGTTCTTC.

This clonotype was found a few times. This sequence joins TRBV28 and TRBJ1-1; 7 positions match TRBD1. V gave up 6 bases and J gave up 5 bases; unmatched junction bases: 9. Germline V lookup: CDR1 MDHEN, CDR2 SYDVKM. The CDR3 is 14 residues long. CDR3 DNA: TGTGCCAGCAGACTGACAGGGACTAGGACTGAAGCTTTCTTT. As protein: CASRLTGTRTEAFF. The complete variable domain, with remaining parts taken from reference TRBV28 and TRBJ1-1, reads DVKVTQSSRYLVKRTGEKVFLECVQDMDHENMFWYRQDPGLGLRLIYFSYDVKMKEKGDIPEGYSVSREKKERFSLILESASTNQTSMYLCASRLTGTRTEAFFGQGTRLTVV.

CDR3 nucleotides: TGTGCCAGCGTCGGGACAGGGGGAATTCAGCCCCAGCATTTT. Translation gives CASVGTGGIQPQHF. The genes are TRBV6-2 or TRBV6-3 and TRBJ1-5; 11 bases are shared with TRBD1. The CDR3 runs 14 residues. V shed 8 bases and J 6 bases; nucleotides not matched to a gene: 6. Germline CDR1 is MNHEY and CDR2 is SVGEGT.

About this clonotype itself: This is likely a read error, given that the CDR3 carries no conserved phenylalanine or tryptophan at its end. The chain is built from TRBV15 and TRBJ1-2; weak D call: TRBD1 (5 bases). The CDR3 extends over 14 amino acids. CDR1 LNHNV and CDR2 YYDKDF come from the germline V gene (reference sequence). The V and J ends lost 3 bases and 5 bases respectively, with 13 bases between them. The CDR3 here is CATSSLRERYGYTL. Here the CDR3 DNA reads TGTGCCACCAGCAGTCTCAGGGAGCGGTATGGCTACACCTTA.

The chain carries TRBV12-3 or TRBV12-4 and TRBJ1-1; tentative D call: TRBD1 (5 bases). V lost 6 bases, J lost 1 base, and 18 bases lay in between. The CDR3 runs to 16 residues. This CDR3 is CASSHPGGVGNTEAFF. DNA of the CDR3: TGTGCCAGCAGCCACCCGGGGGGGGTCGGGAACACTGAAGCTTTCTTT.

This clonotype was observed many times. One end of the junction does not line up with germline, which may come from a read error. This rearrangement joins TRBV7-7 to TRBJ2-6; unclear D gene. Per the germline V gene, CDR1 is SSHAT and CDR2 is FNYEAQ (reference sequence). There are 17 residues in the CDR3. The CDR3 protein is CASSLRGPDSGANVLTF. The CDR3 nucleotides are TGTGCTAGCAGCTTAAGAGGTCCGGACTCTGGGGCCAACGTCCTGACTTTC.

The chain joins TRBV7-8 to TRBJ2-2; TRBD2 matches 8 bases. With V trimmed by 5 bases and J by 7 bases, 18 bases remained unmatched. CDR1 and CDR2 (germline): SGHVS, FQNEAQ. The CDR3 totals 18 residues. For the CDR3, the DNA is TGTGCCAGCAGCCAGAAAGATAGCGGGACCGATAGGGACGGGGAGCTGTTTTTT. Protein: CASSQKDSGTDRDGELFF.

The chain joins TRBV7-8 to TRBJ1-5; no reliable D call. The germline CDR1 and CDR2 sequences are SGHVS and FQNEAQ. This CDR3 is 12 amino acids long. V lost 5 bases, J lost 4 bases, and 6 bases lay in between. CDR3 loop: CASSHKNQPQHF. In DNA form, the CDR3 reads TGTGCCAGCAGCCATAAAAATCAGCCCCAGCATTTT.

The genes are TRBV2 and TRBJ1-5; D perhaps matches TRBD1 (5 bases). Germline V CDR1 and CDR2: SNHLY, FYNNEI. This CDR3 contains 15 residues. V dropped 4 bases and J dropped 5 bases, with 15 bases sitting between them. The CDR3 here is CASSGGTATDQPQHF. CDR3 bases: TGTGCCAGCAGTGGGGGGACTGCCACAGATCAGCCCCAGCATTTT.

This chain joins TRBV10-3 and TRBJ2-2; 10 nucleotides agree with TRBD2. J lost 0 bases, V lost 7 bases, and 11 bases had no gene match. Germline values: CDR1 ENHRY, CDR2 SYGVKD. The CDR3 spans 18 residues. The CDR3 region has the DNA TGTGCCATCAAAGGACTAGCGGAGAGCCCCGCGAACACCGGGGAGCTGTTTTTT. As protein: CAIKGLAESPANTGELFF.

This clonotype was found a few times. The chain uses TRBV12-3 or TRBV12-4 and TRBJ2-3, with TRBD2 matching 9 bases. The CDR3 loop spans 16 amino acids. V lost 6 bases and J lost 2; bases outside the gene matches: 9. CDR3 DNA sequence: TGTGCCAGCAGGCCCTCCGGGACTAGCTACACAGATACGCAGTATTTT. Translation: CASRPSGTSYTDTQYF.

The chain recombines TRBV28 with TRBJ1-6; the match to TRBD1 covers 9 bases. J was trimmed by 0 bases and V by 6 bases; bases with no gene match: 6. Looked up from germline, CDR1 is MDHEN and CDR2 is SYDVKM. The CDR3 covers 17 residues. The CDR3, as DNA: TGTGCCAGCAGCACGGACAGGGGTCGCTCCTATAATTCACCCCTCCACTTT. Translated: CASSTDRGRSYNSPLHF.

This clonotype was seen more than once but under ten times. This chain uses TRBV12-3 or TRBV12-4 with TRBJ1-2; 8 nucleotides agree with TRBD1. Germline trimming cut 5 bases from V and 6 bases from J; bases unmatched to any gene: 5. There are 13 residues in the CDR3. The CDR3 region has the DNA TGTGCCAGCAGTCCCCCAGGGGGCGATGGCTACACCTTC. This translates into CASSPPGGDGYTF.

The rearrangement uses TRBV15 and TRBJ1-5; no clear D. Trimming pared 0 bases from V and 7 bases from J, leaving 7 bases between. The CDR3 totals 13 residues. Per germline, CDR1 LNHNV and CDR2 YYDKDF (reference sequence). The DNA of the CDR3 is TGTGCCACCAGCAGAGAAGTGGGGCAGCCCCAGCATTTT. This codes for CATSREVGQPQHF.

This clonotype has a count of ten or more. The chain has TRBV7-2 and TRBJ2-1, with 7 bases that match TRBD1. Germline assignment: CDR1 SGHTA and CDR2 FQGNSA. J lost 5 bases, V lost 7 bases, and 5 bases had no gene match. The CDR3 spans 13 residues. The CDR3 DNA is TGTGCCAGCACCAACAGGGGCCACAATGAGCAGTTCTTC. Its translation: CASTNRGHNEQFF.

V gene TRBV5-4 combines with J gene TRBJ2-2; 10 nucleotides agree with TRBD2. Looked up from germline, CDR1 is SGHNT and CDR2 is YYREEE (reference sequence). V shed 3 bases, J shed 4 bases, and the junction held 3 bases outside the gene matches. There are 15 residues in the CDR3. This CDR3 is CASSSTSGATGELFF. Here the CDR3 DNA reads TGTGCCAGCAGCTCCACTAGCGGGGCCACCGGGGAGCTGTTTTTT.

This clonotype has a handful of counts. The V gene is TRBV7-6, the J gene TRBJ2-3; tentatively, D is TRBD2 (6 bases). Trimming took off 6 bases at V and 5 bases at J, with 15 bases between the two ends. CDR1 and CDR2 from the germline V gene are SGHVS and FNYEAQ. The CDR3 sequence is 14 residues long. CDR3 loop: CASRAGTYEDTQYF. DNA for the CDR3: TGTGCCAGCAGGGCCGGGACTTATGAAGATACGCAGTATTTT.

A remark on this clonotype: A much bigger clone sits one base away, suggesting this may be a read error. The J gene is TRBJ2-7, the V gene TRBV7-2; the match to TRBD2 covers 8 bases. Germline V CDR1 and CDR2: SGHTA, FQGNSA. CDR3 size: 16 residues. The CDR3 DNA follows: TGTGCCAGCAGCTTAATTGGGACTAGTGCCCCCTACGAGAAGTACTTC. This sequence encodes CASSLIGTSAPYEKYF.

The chain carries TRBV15 and TRBJ2-7; D ambiguous. The V gene's germline CDR1 is LNHNV and CDR2 YYDKDF (reference sequence). V gave up 0 bases and J gave up 5 bases, with 5 bases separating them. This CDR3 is 12 amino acids long. This CDR3 is CATSRDWNEQYF. CDR3 in DNA: TGTGCCACCAGCAGAGATTGGAACGAGCAGTACTTC.

Only a few counts were recorded for this clonotype. The chain links TRBV11-2 to TRBJ2-5, with 8 bases fitting TRBD1. The V segment lost 5 bases and the J segment 1 base; nucleotides outside the gene matches: 15. The CDR3 is 18 residues long. The germline V gene encodes CDR1 SGHAT and CDR2 FQNNGV. CDR3 loop: CASSSRTGIIGLQETQYF. The CDR3 DNA reads as TGTGCCAGCAGCAGCCGGACAGGGATTATTGGGCTCCAAGAGACCCAGTACTTC. Filled out from reference TRBV11-2 and TRBJ2-5, the complete variable domain reads EAGVAQSPRYKIIEKRQSVAFWCNPISGHATLYWYQQILGQGPKLLIQFQNNGVVDDSQLPKDRFSAERLKGVDSTLKIQPAKLEDSAVYLCASSSRTGIIGLQETQYFGPGTRLLVL.

This clonotype was detected only a few times. This chain connects TRBV7-2 to TRBJ2-3; possibly TRBD2 for D (6 bases). The length of the CDR3 is 15 residues. Germline V gene lookup returns CDR1 SGHTA and CDR2 FQGNSA. Trimming removed 2 bases from V and 3 bases from J, with 12 bases in between. Here the CDR3 reads CASSLILSGTDTQYF. The CDR3, as DNA: TGTGCCAGCAGCTTAATATTAAGCGGGACAGATACGCAGTATTTT.

Ten or more counts support this clonotype. An end of the junction does not agree with germline; a read error may underlie this. The chain has TRBV5-1 and TRBJ2-7; D uncertain. The CDR3 has 14 amino acids. Germline values: CDR1 SGHRS, CDR2 YFSETQ. CDR3 in DNA: TGTGCCAGCAGCCTCGCCGTCGGTTCCTACGAGCAGTACTTC. It translates to CASSLAVGSYEQYF.

As concerns this clonotype: This likely comes from a read error, as the CDR3 has no conserved phenylalanine or tryptophan at its end. The V and J genes are TRBV28 and TRBJ1-1, with D possibly being TRBD1 (6 bases). The CDR3 has 15 amino acids. Germline CDR1 is MDHEN and CDR2 is SYDVKM. CDR3 DNA: TGTGCCAGCAATCCCGGACGGGGGCTAAACACGGAAGCTTTCATT. Translation: CASNPGRGLNTEAFI.

This clonotype was seen more than once but under ten times. V gene TRBV28 combines with J gene TRBJ1-2; D unclear. The CDR3 covers 15 residues. V lost 6 bases and J 5 bases, leaving 19 bases between the germline ends. Germline CDR1 reads MDHEN; CDR2 reads SYDVKM. Here the CDR3 reads CASSPTLDGRYGYTF. The CDR3 DNA reads TGTGCCAGCAGCCCAACCTTAGACGGACGATATGGCTACACCTTC.

The chain uses TRBV27 and TRBJ1-1, with D possibly matching TRBD1 (5 bases). The CDR3 contains 12 residues. V lost 6 bases, J lost 5 bases, and 10 bases lay in between. CDR1 is MNHEY, CDR2 SMNVEV, per germline (reference sequence). CDR3 sequence: CASSRARTEAFF. The CDR3 region has the DNA TGTGCCAGCAGCAGGGCGAGAACTGAAGCTTTCTTT.